What follows are 12 T cell receptor beta chains derived from one specimen sequenced in a study of hypomethylating agent response in myelodysplastic syndrome. Only in-frame clones appear in the TCRdb table, and some are missing; sequencing was by immunoSEQ multiplex PCR. This sample has about 1,300 clones, with under 90% found just once. The sequencing here drew on bone marrow, taken before or after starting hypomethylating agent treatment for myelodysplastic syndrome (not recorded which). These receptors all come from a human donor with myelodysplastic syndrome.

The rearrangement uses TRBV28 and TRBJ1-3; the match to TRBD1 covers 8 bases. From germline, CDR1 is MDHEN and CDR2 SYDVKM. J lost 5 bases, V lost 6 bases, and 6 bases had no gene match. The CDR3 contains 14 residues. Written as DNA, the CDR3 is TGTGCCAGCAGACCGGGACAGGACCGAAACACCATATATTTT. It is translated as CASRPGQDRNTIYF. Variable domain in full (rest from reference TRBV28 and TRBJ1-3): DVKVTQSSRYLVKRTGEKVFLECVQDMDHENMFWYRQDPGLGLRLIYFSYDVKMKEKGDIPEGYSVSREKKERFSLILESASTNQTSMYLCASRPGQDRNTIYFGEGSWLTVV.

This chain joins TRBV7-2 and TRBJ2-1; 9 bases are shared with TRBD2. Germline CDR1 is SGHTA and CDR2 is FQGNSA. Trimming cost V 3 bases and J 6 bases; bases outside gene matches: 9. The CDR3 sequence is 16 residues long. The CDR3 loop reads CASSFSGASGANEQFF. The CDR3 DNA reads as TGTGCCAGCAGCTTCAGCGGCGCTAGCGGGGCCAATGAGCAGTTCTTC. Full variable domain (rest looked up from reference TRBV7-2 and TRBJ2-1): GAGVSQSPSNKVTEKGKDVELRCDPISGHTALYWYRQSLGQGLEFLIYFQGNSAPDKSGLPSDRFSAERTGGSVSTLTIQRTQQEDSAVYLCASSFSGASGANEQFFGPGTRLTVL.

The J gene is TRBJ2-1, the V gene TRBV27; 9 bases map to TRBD2. Germline loops: CDR1 MNHEY, CDR2 SMNVEV (reference sequence). Trimming at V came to 4 bases and at J to 5 bases, leaving 6 bases not matched to a gene. The CDR3 is 15 residues long. CDR3 nucleotide sequence: TGTGCCAGCAGTTCTAGCGGGACCACGAACAATGAGCAGTTCTTC. Its translation is CASSSSGTTNNEQFF.

J is TRBJ2-1 and V is TRBV19; 9 positions match TRBD2. The CDR3 totals 15 residues. Germline CDR1 LNHDA, CDR2 SQIVND (reference sequence). The junction had 5 bases not matched to a gene; V was cut back by 5 bases and J by 3 bases. The CDR3 is CASSPSGAGYNEQFF. The CDR3 coding sequence is TGTGCCAGTAGTCCTAGCGGGGCAGGCTACAATGAGCAGTTCTTC. The whole variable domain, filled in from reference TRBV19 and TRBJ2-1, reads DGGITQSPKYLFRKEGQNVTLSCEQNLNHDAMYWYRQDPGQGLRLIYYSQIVNDFQKGDIAEGYSVSREKKESFPLTVTSAQKNPTAFYLCASSPSGAGYNEQFFGPGTRLTVL.

This clone was observed a single time. This sequence joins TRBV5-1 and TRBJ1-1; unclear D gene. The CDR3 consists of 14 residues. Germline CDR1 SGHRS, CDR2 YFSETQ. V shed 0 bases and J shed 4 bases, with 10 bases lying between them. The CDR3, as DNA: TGCGCCAGCAGCTTGGAAGGGAGAGGCACTGAAGCTTTCTTT. Translation gives CASSLEGRGTEAFF.

This clone has only one observation. The J gene is TRBJ1-4, the V gene TRBV19, with 10 bases fitting TRBD1. Germline trimming cut 7 bases from V and 8 bases from J; bases unmatched to any gene: 4. Germline-derived CDR1 and CDR2 are LNHDA and SQIVND (reference sequence). CDR3 length: 13 amino acids. The DNA of the CDR3 is TGTGCCAGTAAAGGGACAGGGGAGGAAAAACTGTTTTTT. This sequence encodes CASKGTGEEKLFF.

The gene calls are TRBV4-1 and TRBJ2-7, with a tentative D call TRBD2 (6 bases). This CDR3 has 16 residues. Trimming stripped 4 bases from V and 0 bases from J, with 16 bases between. Germline V gene sequence: CDR1 MGHRA, CDR2 YSYEKL. Here the CDR3 DNA reads TGCGCCAGCAGCCCCGGGGTAGGAGGGGACTCCTACGAGCAGTACTTC. Its protein is CASSPGVGGDSYEQYF.

The genes are TRBV6-5 and TRBJ2-2; D ambiguous. V dropped 1 base and J dropped 1 base, with 4 bases sitting between them. The germline V gene has CDR1 MNHEY and CDR2 SVGAGI. The CDR3 is 14 amino acids. Written as DNA, the CDR3 is TGTGCCAGCAGTTACTACGAGAACACCGGGGAGCTGTTTTTT. It specifies CASSYYENTGELFF.

The chain joins TRBV28 to TRBJ2-7; a possible D gene is TRBD1 (6 bases). The germline CDR1 and CDR2 sequences are MDHEN and SYDVKM. V was clipped by 3 bases and J by 0 bases, with 9 bases between them. The CDR3 totals 14 residues. The CDR3 reads CASSLGHSSYEQYF. Written as DNA, the CDR3 is TGTGCCAGCAGTTTGGGACACAGCTCCTACGAGCAGTACTTC.

This chain connects TRBV18 to TRBJ2-7, with D unclear. This CDR3 is built from 14 residues. Germline CDR1 and CDR2: KGHSH and LQKENI. Trimming pared 3 bases from V and 0 bases from J, leaving 9 bases between. In DNA, the CDR3 is TGTGCCAGCTCACCCCAGACGCACTCCTACGAGCAGTACTTC. The encoded protein is CASSPQTHSYEQYF. Full variable domain (remainder filled in from reference TRBV18 and TRBJ2-7): NAGVMQNPRHLVRRRGQEARLRCSPMKGHSHVYWYRQLPEEGLKFMVYLQKENIIDESGMPKERFSAEFPKEGPSILRIQQVVRGDSAAYFCASSPQTHSYEQYFGPGTRLTVT.

This rearrangement joins TRBV4-3 to TRBJ2-1; either TRBD1 or TRBD2 may fit D (5 bases each). Trimming cost V 2 bases and J 2 bases, with 13 bases left between them. CDR1 and CDR2 (germline): LGHNA, YSLEER. CDR3 length: 16 residues. The chain's CDR3 is CASSQQRQRTYNEQFF. CDR3 in DNA: TGCGCCAGCAGCCAACAAAGACAGCGGACCTACAATGAGCAGTTCTTC.

The rearrangement joins TRBV29-1 to TRBJ1-2, with D tentatively TRBD1 (6 bases). CDR3 length equals 11 residues. Germline V gene lookup returns CDR1 SQVTM and CDR2 ANQGSEA. V lost 4 bases to trimming and J lost 7 bases, with 10 bases between them. The CDR3 spells CSVGGAGGYTF. Here the CDR3 DNA reads TGCAGCGTTGGGGGGGCAGGTGGCTACACCTTC. Full variable domain (outside the CDR3, taken from reference TRBV29-1 and TRBJ1-2): SAVISQKPSRDICQRGTSLTIQCQVDSQVTMMFWYRQQPGQSLTLIATANQGSEATYESGFVIDKFPISRPNLTFSTLTVSNMSPEDSSIYLCSVGGAGGYTFGSGTRLTVV.